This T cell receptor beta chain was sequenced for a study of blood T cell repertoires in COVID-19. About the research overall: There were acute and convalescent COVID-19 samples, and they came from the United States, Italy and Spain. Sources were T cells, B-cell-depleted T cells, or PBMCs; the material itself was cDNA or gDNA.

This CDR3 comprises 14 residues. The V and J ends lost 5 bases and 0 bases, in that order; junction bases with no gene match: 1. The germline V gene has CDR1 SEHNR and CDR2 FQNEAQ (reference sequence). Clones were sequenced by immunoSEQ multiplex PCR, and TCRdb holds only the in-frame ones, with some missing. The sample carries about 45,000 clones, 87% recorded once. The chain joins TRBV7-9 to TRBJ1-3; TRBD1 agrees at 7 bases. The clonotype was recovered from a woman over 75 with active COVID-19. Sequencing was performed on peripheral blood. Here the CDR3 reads CASSGTDSGNTIYF. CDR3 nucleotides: TGTGCCAGCAGCGGGACAGACTCTGGAAACACCATATATTTT.